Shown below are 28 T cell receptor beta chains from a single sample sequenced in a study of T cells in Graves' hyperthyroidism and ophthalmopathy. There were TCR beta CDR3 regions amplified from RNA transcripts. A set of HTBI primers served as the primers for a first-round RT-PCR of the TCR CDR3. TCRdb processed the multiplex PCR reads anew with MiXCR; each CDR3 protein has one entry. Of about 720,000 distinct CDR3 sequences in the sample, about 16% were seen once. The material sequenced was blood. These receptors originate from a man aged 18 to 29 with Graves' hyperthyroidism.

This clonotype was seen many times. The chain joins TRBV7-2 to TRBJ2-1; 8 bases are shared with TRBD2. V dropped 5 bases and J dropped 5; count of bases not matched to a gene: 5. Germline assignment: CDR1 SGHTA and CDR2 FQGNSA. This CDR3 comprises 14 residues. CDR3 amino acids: CASSPGLVHNEQFF. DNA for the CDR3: TGTGCCAGCAGCCCGGGACTAGTCCACAATGAGCAGTTCTTC.

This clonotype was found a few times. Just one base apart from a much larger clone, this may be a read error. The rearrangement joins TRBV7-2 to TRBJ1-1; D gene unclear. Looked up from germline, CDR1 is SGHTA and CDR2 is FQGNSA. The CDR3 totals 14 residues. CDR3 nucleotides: TGTGTCAGCAGTGATGGTGTATGGGGCACTGAAGCTTTCTTT. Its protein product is CVSSDGVWGTEAFF.

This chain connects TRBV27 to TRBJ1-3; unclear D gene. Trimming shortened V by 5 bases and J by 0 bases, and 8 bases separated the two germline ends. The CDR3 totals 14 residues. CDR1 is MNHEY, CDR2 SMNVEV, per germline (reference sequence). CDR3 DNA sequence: TGTGCCAGCAGTGAGTTTTCCTCTGGAAACACCATATATTTT. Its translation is CASSEFSSGNTIYF.

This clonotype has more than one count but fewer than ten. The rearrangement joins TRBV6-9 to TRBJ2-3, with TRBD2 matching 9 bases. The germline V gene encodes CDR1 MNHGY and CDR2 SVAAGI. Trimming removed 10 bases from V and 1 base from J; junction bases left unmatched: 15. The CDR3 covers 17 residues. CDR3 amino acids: CATRVSELAGRTDTQYF. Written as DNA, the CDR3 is TGTGCCACCAGGGTTTCGGAACTAGCGGGTCGCACAGATACGCAGTATTTT.

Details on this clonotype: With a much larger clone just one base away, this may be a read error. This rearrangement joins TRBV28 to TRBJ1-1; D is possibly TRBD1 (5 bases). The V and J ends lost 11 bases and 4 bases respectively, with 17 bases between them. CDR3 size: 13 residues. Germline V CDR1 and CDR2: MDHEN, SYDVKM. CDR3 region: CAGRRGIATEAFF. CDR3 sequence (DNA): TGTGCCGGCCGCCGGGGGATCGCCACTGAAGCTTTCTTT.

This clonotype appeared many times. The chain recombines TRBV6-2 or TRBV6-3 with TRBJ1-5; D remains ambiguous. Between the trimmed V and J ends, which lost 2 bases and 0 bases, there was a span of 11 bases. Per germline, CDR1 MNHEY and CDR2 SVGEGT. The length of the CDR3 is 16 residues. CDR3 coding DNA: TGTGCCAGCAGTTACCCATCCGCTTATAGCAATCAGCCCCAGCATTTT. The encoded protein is CASSYPSAYSNQPQHF.

CDR3 sequence (DNA): TGCGCCAGCAGCCGAGGCCTAGCGGGAGGTTACAATGAGCAGTTCTTC. It is translated as CASSRGLAGGYNEQFF. The J gene is TRBJ2-1, the V gene TRBV4-1, with TRBD2 matching over 11 bases. The junction had 6 bases not matched to a gene; V was cut back by 4 bases and J by 4 bases. CDR1 MGHRA and CDR2 YSYEKL come from the germline V gene. The length of the CDR3 is 16 residues.

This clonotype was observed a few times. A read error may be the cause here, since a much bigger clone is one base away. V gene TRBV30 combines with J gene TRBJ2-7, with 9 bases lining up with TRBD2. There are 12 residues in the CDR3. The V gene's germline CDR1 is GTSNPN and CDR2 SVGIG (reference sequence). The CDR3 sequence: CARSSGGYEQYF. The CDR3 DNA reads TGTGCCCGGAGCAGCGGGGGGTACGAGCAGTACTTC.

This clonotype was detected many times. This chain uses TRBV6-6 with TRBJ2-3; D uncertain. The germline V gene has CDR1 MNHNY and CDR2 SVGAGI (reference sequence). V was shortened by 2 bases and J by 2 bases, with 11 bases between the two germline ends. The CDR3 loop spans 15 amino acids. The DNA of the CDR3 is TGTGCCAGCAGTTACGAGTTCGCGGCCACAGATACGCAGTATTTT. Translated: CASSYEFAATDTQYF.

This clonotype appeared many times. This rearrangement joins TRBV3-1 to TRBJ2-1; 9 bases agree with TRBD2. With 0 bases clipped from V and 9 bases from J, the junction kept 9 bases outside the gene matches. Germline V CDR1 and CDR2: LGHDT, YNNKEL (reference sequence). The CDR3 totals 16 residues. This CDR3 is CASSQDGREGFSEQFF. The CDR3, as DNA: TGTGCCAGCAGCCAAGACGGGCGGGAGGGATTTAGTGAGCAGTTCTTC.

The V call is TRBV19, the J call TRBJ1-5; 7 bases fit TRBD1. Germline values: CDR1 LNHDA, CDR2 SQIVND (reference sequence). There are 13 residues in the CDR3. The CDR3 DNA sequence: TGTGCTTCCGATCAGGGGGGTAATCAGCCCCAGCATTTT. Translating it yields CASDQGGNQPQHF.

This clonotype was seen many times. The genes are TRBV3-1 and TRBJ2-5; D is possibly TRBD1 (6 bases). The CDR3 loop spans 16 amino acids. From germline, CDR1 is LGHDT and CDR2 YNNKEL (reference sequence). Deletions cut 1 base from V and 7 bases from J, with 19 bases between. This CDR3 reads CASSQGSDRDVGTQYF. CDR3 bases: TGTGCCAGCAGCCAAGGATCGGACAGAGATGTCGGGACCCAGTACTTC.

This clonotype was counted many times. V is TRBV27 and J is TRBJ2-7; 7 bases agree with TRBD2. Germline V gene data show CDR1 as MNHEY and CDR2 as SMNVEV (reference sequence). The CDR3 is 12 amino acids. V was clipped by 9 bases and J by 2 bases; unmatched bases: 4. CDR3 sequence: CASASGPYEQYF. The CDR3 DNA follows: TGTGCCAGTGCTAGCGGACCCTACGAGCAGTACTTC.

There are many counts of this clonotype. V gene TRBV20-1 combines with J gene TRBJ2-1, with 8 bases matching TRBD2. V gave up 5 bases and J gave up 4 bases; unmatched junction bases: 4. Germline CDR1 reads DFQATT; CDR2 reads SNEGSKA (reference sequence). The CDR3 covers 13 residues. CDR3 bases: TGCAGTGCTCGGACTAGCAGGTACAATGAGCAGTTCTTC. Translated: CSARTSRYNEQFF.

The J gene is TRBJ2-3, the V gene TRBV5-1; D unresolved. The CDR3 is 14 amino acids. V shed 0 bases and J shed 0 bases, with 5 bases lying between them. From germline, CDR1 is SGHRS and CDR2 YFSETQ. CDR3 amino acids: CASSLERSTDTQYF. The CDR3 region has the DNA TGCGCCAGCAGCTTGGAAAGGAGCACAGATACGCAGTATTTT.

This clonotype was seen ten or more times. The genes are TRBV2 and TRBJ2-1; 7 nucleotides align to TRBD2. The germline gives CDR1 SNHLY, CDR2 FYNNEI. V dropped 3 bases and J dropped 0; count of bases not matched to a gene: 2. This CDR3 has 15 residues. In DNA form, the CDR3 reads TGTGCCAGCAGTGAGGGCGGGAGCTCCTACAATGAGCAGTTCTTC. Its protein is CASSEGGSSYNEQFF.

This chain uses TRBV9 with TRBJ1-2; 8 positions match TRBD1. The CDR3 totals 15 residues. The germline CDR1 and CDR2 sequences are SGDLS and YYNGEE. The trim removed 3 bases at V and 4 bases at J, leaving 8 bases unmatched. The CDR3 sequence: CASSGKTGAFYGYTF. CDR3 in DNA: TGTGCCAGCAGCGGAAAGACAGGGGCCTTCTATGGCTACACCTTC. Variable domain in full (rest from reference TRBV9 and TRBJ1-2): DSGVTQTPKHLITATGQRVTLRCSPRSGDLSVYWYQQSLDQGLQFLIQYYNGEERAKGNILERFSAQQFPDLHSELNLSSLELGDSALYFCASSGKTGAFYGYTFGSGTRLTVV.

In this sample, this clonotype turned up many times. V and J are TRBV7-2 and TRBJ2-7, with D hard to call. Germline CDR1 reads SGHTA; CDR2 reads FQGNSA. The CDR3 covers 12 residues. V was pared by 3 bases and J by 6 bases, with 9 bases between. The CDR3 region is CASSLQNREQYF. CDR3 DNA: TGTGCCAGCAGCTTGCAGAACCGCGAGCAGTACTTC.

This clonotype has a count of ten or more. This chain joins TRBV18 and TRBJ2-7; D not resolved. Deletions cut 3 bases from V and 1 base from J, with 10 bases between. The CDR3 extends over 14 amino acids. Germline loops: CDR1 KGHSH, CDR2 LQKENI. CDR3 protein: CASSPKAISYEQYF. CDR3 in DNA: TGTGCCAGCTCACCCAAGGCGATTTCCTACGAGCAGTACTTC.

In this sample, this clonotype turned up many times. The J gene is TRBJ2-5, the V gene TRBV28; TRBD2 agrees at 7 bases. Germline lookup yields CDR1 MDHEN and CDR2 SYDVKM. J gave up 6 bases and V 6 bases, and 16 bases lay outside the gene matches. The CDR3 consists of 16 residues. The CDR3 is CASRGQYSGPLKTQYF. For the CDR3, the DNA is TGTGCCAGCAGAGGGCAATATAGCGGGCCCCTAAAGACCCAGTACTTC.

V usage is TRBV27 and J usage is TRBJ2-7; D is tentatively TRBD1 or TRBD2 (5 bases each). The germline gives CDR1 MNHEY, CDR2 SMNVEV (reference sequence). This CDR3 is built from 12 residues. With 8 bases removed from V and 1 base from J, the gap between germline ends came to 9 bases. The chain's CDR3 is CASPEGSYEQYF. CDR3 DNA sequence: TGTGCCAGCCCTGAGGGGTCCTACGAGCAGTACTTC.

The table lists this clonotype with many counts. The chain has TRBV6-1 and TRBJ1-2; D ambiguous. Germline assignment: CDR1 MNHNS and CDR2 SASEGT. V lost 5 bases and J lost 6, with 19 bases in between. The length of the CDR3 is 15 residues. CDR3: CASSYREGSTNGYTF. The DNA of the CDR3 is TGTGCCAGCAGTTATAGGGAGGGAAGTACTAATGGCTACACCTTC.

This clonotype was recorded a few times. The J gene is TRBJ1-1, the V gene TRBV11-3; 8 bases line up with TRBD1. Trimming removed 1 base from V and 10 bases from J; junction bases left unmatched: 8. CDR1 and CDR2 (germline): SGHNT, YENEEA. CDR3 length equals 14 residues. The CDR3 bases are TGTGCCAGCAGCTTAGCCACAGGGGGGTCGGGAGCTTTCTTT. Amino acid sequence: CASSLATGGSGAFF.

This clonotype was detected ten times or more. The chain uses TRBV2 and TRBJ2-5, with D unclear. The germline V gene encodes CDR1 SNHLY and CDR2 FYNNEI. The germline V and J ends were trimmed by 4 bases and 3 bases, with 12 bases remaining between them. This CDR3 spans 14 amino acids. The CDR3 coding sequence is TGTGCCAGCAGTGGTGAAGTGGGCGAAGAGACCCAGTACTTC. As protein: CASSGEVGEETQYF.

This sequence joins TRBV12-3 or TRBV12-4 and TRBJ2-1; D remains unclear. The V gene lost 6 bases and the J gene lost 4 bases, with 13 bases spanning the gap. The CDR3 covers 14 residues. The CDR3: CASSRTGRYNEQFF. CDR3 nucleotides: TGTGCCAGCAGCCGAACGGGTCGTTACAATGAGCAGTTCTTC.

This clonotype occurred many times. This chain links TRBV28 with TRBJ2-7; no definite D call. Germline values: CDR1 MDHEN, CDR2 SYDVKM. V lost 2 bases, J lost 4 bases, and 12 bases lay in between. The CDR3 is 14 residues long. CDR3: CASSLDPLLYEQYF. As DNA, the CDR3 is TGTGCCAGCAGTTTAGATCCCCTTCTTTACGAGCAGTACTTC. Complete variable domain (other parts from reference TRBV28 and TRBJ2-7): DVKVTQSSRYLVKRTGEKVFLECVQDMDHENMFWYRQDPGLGLRLIYFSYDVKMKEKGDIPEGYSVSREKKERFSLILESASTNQTSMYLCASSLDPLLYEQYFGPGTRLTVT.

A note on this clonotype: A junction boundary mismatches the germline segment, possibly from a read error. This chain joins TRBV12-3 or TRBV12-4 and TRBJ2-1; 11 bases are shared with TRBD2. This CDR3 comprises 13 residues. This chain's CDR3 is CASSLAGGHLEFF. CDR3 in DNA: TGTGCCAGCAGTCTAGCGGGAGGTCACTTAGAGTTCTTC.

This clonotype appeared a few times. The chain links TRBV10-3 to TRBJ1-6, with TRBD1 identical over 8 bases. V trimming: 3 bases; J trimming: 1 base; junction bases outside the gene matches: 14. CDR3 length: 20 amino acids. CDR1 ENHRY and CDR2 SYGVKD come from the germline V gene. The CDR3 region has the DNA TGTGCCATCAGTGAAAAGTTCCGGGACAGGAGGATATCCTATAATTCACCCCTCCACTTT. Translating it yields CAISEKFRDRRISYNSPLHF.